This passage covers 9 T cell receptor beta chains from one sample sequenced in a study of T cells in Graves' hyperthyroidism and ophthalmopathy. There were TCR beta CDR3 regions amplified from RNA transcripts. The HTBI primer set was used in a first-round RT-PCR of the TCR CDR3. In TCRdb, the multiplex PCR reads were re-called with MiXCR into one record per CDR3 protein. The sample has 380,000 or so distinct CDR3 sequences, approximately 19% seen once; the top ten hold around 3.4%. The sample consisted of blood. Every receptor here comes from a woman aged 18-35 years with Graves' hyperthyroidism.

This clonotype was detected only a few times. The chain has TRBV15 and TRBJ2-6; TRBD1 agrees at 8 bases. Germline CDR1 is LNHNV and CDR2 is YYDKDF (reference sequence). This CDR3 spans 19 amino acids. The ends lost 2 bases at V and 3 bases at J; junction bases unmatched: 12. The CDR3 DNA is TGTGCCACCAGCAGAAAAAAGGGGCAGGGGGCGCTTGGGGCCAACGTCCTGACTTTC. Translating it yields CATSRKKGQGALGANVLTF.

This clonotype occurred many times. The chain links TRBV6-1 to TRBJ2-7; D gene ambiguous. Germline V CDR1 and CDR2: MNHNS, SASEGT. The germline V and J ends were trimmed by 5 bases and 0 bases, with 11 bases remaining between them. CDR3 length equals 14 residues. For the CDR3, the DNA is TGTGCCAGCAGTAGGGATACAAGCTCCTACGAGCAGTACTTC. Protein sequence: CASSRDTSSYEQYF.

This clonotype showed up many times. The rearrangement uses TRBV28 and TRBJ2-5; 10 bases align to TRBD2. Germline values: CDR1 MDHEN, CDR2 SYDVKM. The ends lost 5 bases at V and 5 bases at J; junction bases unmatched: 8. CDR3 length: 15 residues. This CDR3 reads CASSPQRGGLETQYF. CDR3 DNA sequence: TGTGCCAGCAGTCCTCAGCGGGGGGGCCTGGAGACCCAGTACTTC.

This clonotype was recorded many times. V is TRBV28 and J is TRBJ2-7; no reliable D call. The V gene lost 6 bases and the J gene lost 6 bases, with 21 bases spanning the gap. Germline CDR1 MDHEN, CDR2 SYDVKM. CDR3 length: 15 residues. CDR3 sequence: CASRSRAAQIPEQYF. In nucleotides, the CDR3 is TGTGCCAGCAGAAGTAGGGCAGCCCAAATTCCCGAGCAGTACTTC.

V and J are TRBV3-1 and TRBJ2-2, with 8 bases aligning to TRBD1. Germline lookup yields CDR1 LGHDT and CDR2 YNNKEL (reference sequence). The trim removed 4 bases at V and 3 bases at J, leaving 7 bases unmatched. This CDR3 has 16 residues. This CDR3 reads CASSLLGQGYTGELFF. In nucleotides, the CDR3 is TGTGCCAGCAGCCTCCTAGGACAGGGTTACACCGGGGAGCTGTTTTTT.

This clonotype was counted at least ten times. The rearrangement links TRBV20-1 to TRBJ1-2; a weak D match, TRBD1 (6 bases). Trimming shortened V by 0 bases and J by 8 bases, and 19 bases separated the two germline ends. Germline CDR1 DFQATT, CDR2 SNEGSKA (reference sequence). This CDR3 region has 15 residues. The CDR3 DNA reads TGCAGTGCTAGAGATATCGAGGGGGTAACGTGGGGCTACACCTTC. It is translated as CSARDIEGVTWGYTF.

Ten or more counts support this clonotype. V and J are TRBV28 and TRBJ1-5; D remains ambiguous. This CDR3 spans 15 amino acids. Germline lookup yields CDR1 MDHEN and CDR2 SYDVKM. Trimming shortened V by 5 bases and J by 1 base, and 12 bases separated the two germline ends. The CDR3 region is CASSPSLVSNQPQHF. For the CDR3, the DNA is TGTGCCAGCAGTCCCTCTTTGGTGAGCAATCAGCCCCAGCATTTT.

This clonotype was observed at least ten times. V is TRBV12-3 or TRBV12-4 and J is TRBJ2-7; D might be TRBD1 (6 bases). This CDR3 has 17 amino acids. Trimming stripped 6 bases from V and 1 base from J, with 22 bases between. DNA of the CDR3: TGTGCCAGCAGGCCACCCCCATCCAGGGGTTGTTCCTACGAGCAGTACTTC. Encoded protein: CASRPPPSRGCSYEQYF.

This clonotype was found many times. The rearrangement joins TRBV14 to TRBJ2-5; possible D gene TRBD1, 6 bases. Trimming removed 1 base from V and 1 base from J, with 10 bases in between. Looked up from germline, CDR1 is SGHDN and CDR2 is FVKESK. The CDR3 spans 15 residues. CDR3 nucleotide sequence: TGTGCCAGCAGCCAAGGGACAGCCTTCCAAGAGACCCAGTACTTC. Encoded protein: CASSQGTAFQETQYF.